The sequence of this T cell receptor beta chain was determined in a study of OX40 agonist ivuxolimab in advanced cancers. With 4 bases removed from V and 1 base from J, the gap between germline ends came to 11 bases. This CDR3 comprises 15 residues. CDR1 is SNHLY and CDR2 is FYNNEI in the germline V gene. General study results and limits: Patients who responded partially at 0.1-3.0 mg/kg showed clonal expansion ranking among the lowest. Blood T cells, both CD4+ and CD8+, expanded clonally by week 6 at 0.1 to 3.0 mg/kg.

With respect to this clone: Its antigen is not identified.

Sequencing was performed with immunoSEQ multiplex PCR; in TCRdb, only in-frame clones are kept and a portion is missing. The sample has more than 20,000 clones, 70% to 90% seen once; the top ten hold around 25%. This TCR derives from an adult with an advanced solid tumor such as melanoma, head and neck, liver or kidney cancer. Material: CD4+ or CD8+ T cells sorted from blood, obtained in a trial of the OX40 agonist ivuxolimab. The V gene is TRBV2, the J gene TRBJ1-5; D is perhaps TRBD1 (6 bases). CDR3 in amino acids: CASSGPGVSNQPQHF. The CDR3 coding sequence is TGTGCCAGCAGTGGACCAGGGGTGAGCAATCAGCCCCAGCATTTT.